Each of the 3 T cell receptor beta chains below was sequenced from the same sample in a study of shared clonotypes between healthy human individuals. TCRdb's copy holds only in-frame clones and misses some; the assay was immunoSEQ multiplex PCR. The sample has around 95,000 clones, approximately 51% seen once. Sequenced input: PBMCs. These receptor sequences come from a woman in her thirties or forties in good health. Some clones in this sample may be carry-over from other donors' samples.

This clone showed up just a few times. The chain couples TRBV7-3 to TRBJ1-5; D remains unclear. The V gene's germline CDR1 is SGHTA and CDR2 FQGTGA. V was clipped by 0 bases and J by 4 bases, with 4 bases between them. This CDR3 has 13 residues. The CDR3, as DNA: TGTGCCAGCAGCTTAACCGGGAATCAGCCCCAGCATTTT. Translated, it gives CASSLTGNQPQHF. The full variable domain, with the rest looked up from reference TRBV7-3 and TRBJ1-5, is GAGVSQTPSNKVTEKGKYVELRCDPISGHTALYWYRQSLGQGPEFLIYFQGTGAADDSGLPNDRFFAVRPEGSVSTLKIQRTERGDSAVYLCASSLTGNQPQHFGDGTRLSIL.

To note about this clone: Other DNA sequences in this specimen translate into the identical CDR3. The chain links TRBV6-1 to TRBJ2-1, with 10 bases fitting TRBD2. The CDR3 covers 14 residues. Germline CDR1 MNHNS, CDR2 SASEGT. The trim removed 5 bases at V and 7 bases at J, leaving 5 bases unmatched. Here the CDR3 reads CASSLAGESNEQFF. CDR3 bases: TGTGCCAGCAGTCTAGCGGGAGAGAGTAATGAGCAGTTCTTC.

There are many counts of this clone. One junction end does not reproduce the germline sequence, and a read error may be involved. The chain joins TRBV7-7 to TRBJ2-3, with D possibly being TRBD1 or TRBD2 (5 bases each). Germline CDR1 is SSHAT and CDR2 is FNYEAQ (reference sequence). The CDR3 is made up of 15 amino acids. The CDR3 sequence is CASSLGTGSTDTQYF. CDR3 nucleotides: TGTGCTAGCAGCCTGGGGACGGGGAGCACAGATACGCAGTATTTT.